The clone carrying this T cell receptor beta chain was detected ten times or more. Its antigen is still unknown. This CDR3 is built from 13 residues. Germline CDR1 and CDR2: LNHNV and YYDKDF (reference sequence). The germline V and J ends were trimmed by 0 bases and 5 bases, with 7 bases remaining between them. The sample is drawn from a study of T-cell reconstitution after alpha-beta-depleted transplantation in children. Study results and limitations: Newly generated T cells supplied most T-cell counts and diversity one year post-transplant.

Construction of the TCRbeta library involved unique molecular identifiers. MiXCR was run by TCRdb on the PCR reads, yielding one entry per CDR3 protein. The sample lists about 290,000 distinct CDR3 sequences; over 9.5% were seen once. V and J are TRBV15 and TRBJ2-5; no clear D gene. The sample was PBMCs, taken before TCRalphabeta/CD19-depleted stem cell transplant. The sequence derives from a boy younger than two with acute myeloid leukemia, due to receive a stem cell transplant. The CDR3 sequence is CATSRDSVETQYF. The CDR3 nucleotides read TGTGCCACCAGCAGAGATTCAGTGGAGACCCAGTACTTC.